The present entry profiles one T cell receptor (beta chain) with its context. Its specificity is not known. The data are from a study of vaccination and CD4 T cells after COVID-19. Treatment reported: approximately 9-day PBMC culture with coronavirus spike peptide pools or control peptides (ViraFEST assay). After being plated at roughly 2.2 million per well, PBMCs were cultured with roughly 9.5 IU/ml IL-2 and approximately 10 ug/ml peptide pools. General study points: Spike mono-reactivity was found in 304 of 307 vaccine-specific clones from convalescent patients.

An Oncomine TCR Beta short-read assay was used to sequence the DNA from cultured CD4+ T cells. Using the QIAamp micro DNA kit, genomic DNA was extracted from the CD4+ T cells that had been cultured. TCRdb processed the PCR reads anew with MiXCR; each CDR3 protein has one entry. The top ten clones hold more than 8.5% of a sample with 11,000 to 15,000 distinct CDR3 sequences, about 30% of them seen once. The CDR3 runs 19 residues. Specimen: CD4+ T cells from blood, cultured in vitro, collected after SARS-CoV-2 vaccination. The receptor comes from a human donor who had recovered from COVID-19. This chain joins TRBV21-1 and TRBJ2-5; TRBD1, the table's D call, lacks a check against the DNA. TRBV21-1 corresponds to a pseudogene. Here the CDR3 DNA reads TGTGCCAGCAGCGAGGCTTCGGGACAGGGGACGTTCTGCCAAGAGACCCAGTACTTC. As protein: CASSEASGQGTFCQETQYF.